This T cell receptor (beta chain) was captured in a study of T cell responses to AZD1222 COVID-19 vaccine. The CDR3 consists of 12 residues. Trimming removed 7 bases from V and 10 bases from J, with 12 bases in between. Germline lookup yields CDR1 KGHDR and CDR2 SFDVKD. Some clones are missing from TCRdb's copy, which holds only in-frame ones; the method was immunoSEQ multiplex PCR. The sample holds around 81,000 clones, nearly 85% seen once. The sequence derives from an adult in good health. The rearrangement joins TRBV24-1 to TRBJ1-4; D uncertain. The sequencing used peripheral blood, collected on day 0 of AZD1222 vaccination. CDR3 in DNA: TGTGCCACCAGGCCCCATCCGGGAAAACTGTTTTTT. This encodes CATRPHPGKLFF.